Listed here is a single T cell receptor beta chain. Its antigen is not known. The data were obtained in a study of a mutant IDH1 vaccine in newly diagnosed glioma. Background on the study: Patients, over weeks 1, 3, 5, 7, 11, 15, 19 and 23, received a total of eight vaccinations. Most had both radiotherapy and temozolomide beforehand; others had only one. Study observations and caveats: Changes to the top peripheral T cell clonotypes appeared unrelated to pseudoprogression.

V was cut by 0 bases and J by 5 bases, with 13 bases left in between. Germline values: CDR1 SGHTA, CDR2 FQGTGA. The CDR3 runs 15 residues. As to time point: week 11, during vaccination. A single vaccine dose contained 300 ug of mutant IDH1 20-mer peptide, and topical imiquimod was used with it. Donors had new WHO grade 3 or 4 IDH1-mutant, ATRX-lost astrocytomas. Libraries were prepared by immunoSEQ multiplex PCR; TCRdb keeps only in-frame clonotypes and omits some of them. The sample holds 57,000 or so clones, more than 80% seen once. This sequence was found in a man aged 25-45 years with glioma. This chain connects TRBV7-3 to TRBJ2-5; the D gene is possibly TRBD1 (5 bases). Sequencing used PBMCs, obtained from a glioma patient whose treatment included an IDH1 peptide vaccine. The CDR3 DNA sequence: TGTGCCAGCAGCTTAACGAGGTCAGGGTGGGAGACCCAGTACTTC. It translates to CASSLTRSGWETQYF.